The rows below give T cell receptor beta chains drawn from one sample of a study of Graves' ophthalmopathy and Graves' hyperthyroidism. Via MiXCR, TCRdb re-called the multiplex PCR reads, giving one row per CDR3 protein. This table holds 260,000 or so distinct CDR3 sequences, 45% found once. Sequencing input: peripheral blood. These TCRs come from an adult man with Graves' ophthalmopathy. The CDR3 runs from the conserved cysteine through the conserved F or W. D genes are given only for firm matches. The size of a clone is reported for some rows only, either as once, few or many, or as a class for expanded clones.

v_gene	abundance	j_gene	d_gene	CDR3aa	CDR3nt
TRBV5-1	NA	TRBJ1-5	NA	CASSAGTFNQPQHF	TGCGCCAGCAGCGCCGGGACATTCAATCAGCCCCAGCATTTT
TRBV15	NA	TRBJ2-7	TRBD1	CATSRSGDRGTYEQYF	TGTGCCACCAGCAGATCAGGCGACAGGGGAACCTACGAGCAGTACTTC
TRBV9	few	TRBJ1-1	TRBD1	CASSEWTGNTEAFF	TGTGCCAGCAGCGAGTGGACAGGGAACACTGAAGCTTTCTTT
TRBV10-3	few	TRBJ2-2	TRBD2	CATLAGELTGELFF	TGTGCCACCCTAGCGGGAGAATTGACCGGGGAGCTGTTTTTT
TRBV19	few	TRBJ1-5	NA	CASSSTRALNQPQHF	TGTGCCAGTAGTTCTACTAGGGCCCTGAATCAGCCCCAGCATTTT
TRBV4-1	NA	TRBJ1-2	NA	CASSQALGGSGYGYTF	TGCGCCAGCAGCCAAGCCCTCGGGGGGAGCGGCTATGGCTACACCTTC
TRBV7-9	few	TRBJ1-1	NA	CASSLTSWTEAFF	TGTGCCAGCAGCCTTACATCGTGGACTGAAGCTTTCTTT
TRBV9	once	TRBJ1-6	TRBD1	CASSVEEGGQGAMTPPHF	TGTGCCAGCAGCGTAGAAGAGGGGGGACAGGGGGCGATGACACCCCCCCACTTT
TRBV7-2	NA	TRBJ2-7	NA	CASSLTQGYEQYF	TGTGCCAGCAGTTTAACCCAGGGCTACGAGCAGTACTTC
TRBV10-3	many	TRBJ1-6	NA	CAISEGTPNSPLHF	TGTGCCATCAGTGAGGGAACCCCTAATTCACCCCTCCACTTT
TRBV7-9	NA	TRBJ2-7	NA	CASSLGPGYYEQYF	TGTGCCAGCAGCTTGGGTCCAGGGTACTACGAGCAGTACTTC
TRBV10-3	NA	TRBJ2-5	NA	CAISETGGRMTETQYF	TGTGCCATCAGTGAGACGGGGGGCCGCATGACAGAGACCCAGTACTTC
TRBV7-9	few	TRBJ1-2	NA	CASSFGTAANYGYTF	TGTGCCAGCAGCTTCGGGACCGCAGCTAACTATGGCTACACCTTC
TRBV19	NA	TRBJ1-5	NA	CARSREYQPQHF	TGTGCCCGTAGTAGGGAGTATCAGCCCCAGCATTTT
TRBV29-1	few	TRBJ2-2	NA	CSGRGTGELFF	TGCAGCGGGAGGGGAACCGGGGAGCTGTTTTTT
TRBV9	NA	TRBJ2-7	NA	CASSPRPYGAYEQYF	TGTGCCAGCAGCCCCCGACCGTACGGTGCTTACGAGCAGTACTTC
TRBV7-9	many	TRBJ1-2	NA	CASSQNLGDGYTF	TGTGCCAGCAGCCAAAATTTGGGAGATGGCTACACCTTC
TRBV28	NA	TRBJ2-5	TRBD1	CASKKTGGKETQYF	TGTGCCAGCAAGAAGACAGGGGGCAAAGAGACCCAGTACTTC
TRBV29-1	NA	TRBJ2-3	NA	CSVTRDTQYF	TGCAGCGTCACTAGGGATACGCAGTATTTT
TRBV29-1	NA	TRBJ1-2	TRBD1	CSVGGTGNYGYTF	TGCAGCGTTGGGGGGACAGGAAACTATGGCTACACCTTC
TRBV20-1	few	TRBJ2-7	TRBD1	CSAPTGWGEQYF	TGCAGTGCTCCGACAGGGTGGGGCGAGCAGTACTTC
TRBV28	NA	TRBJ1-5	NA	CASSLDRGSQPQHF	TGTGCCAGCAGTCTAGACAGAGGGAGTCAGCCCCAGCATTTT
TRBV20-1	NA	TRBJ2-7	TRBD2	CSAPSSGAAYEQYF	TGCAGTGCCCCCTCTAGCGGGGCGGCTTACGAGCAGTACTTC
TRBV12-3/TRBV12-4	NA	TRBJ1-2	NA	CASSLVEQENYGYAF	TGTGCCAGCAGTTTAGTAGAGCAGGAAAACTATGGCTACGCCTTC
TRBV7-2	NA	TRBJ1-3	TRBD1	CASSWGTGSGNTIYF	TGTGCCAGCAGCTGGGGGACAGGCTCTGGAAACACCATATATTTT
TRBV10-3	NA	TRBJ2-7	TRBD1	CAIRPDRVSYEQYF	TGTGCCATCAGACCGGACAGGGTAAGCTACGAGCAGTACTTC
TRBV7-6	many	TRBJ2-7	TRBD1	CASSLTGDVRGAVQYF	TGTGCCAGCAGCTTAACAGGGGACGTTCGAGGAGCTGTGCAGTACTTC
TRBV10-3	NA	TRBJ1-2	TRBD1	CAISENPTGYGYTF	TGTGCCATCAGTGAGAACCCGACAGGGTACGGCTACACCTTC
TRBV5-1	NA	TRBJ2-7	TRBD2	CASSLGGSGGAYEQYF	TGCGCCAGCAGCTTGGGTGGTAGCGGGGGGGCCTACGAGCAGTACTTC
TRBV25-1	many	TRBJ1-5	NA	CASGERGNSNQPQHF	TGTGCCAGCGGCGAAAGGGGTAATAGCAATCAGCCCCAGCATTTT
TRBV6-5	few	TRBJ2-2	NA	CASSDWGSNTGELFF	TGTGCCAGCAGTGATTGGGGGTCGAACACCGGGGAGCTGTTTTTT
TRBV19	NA	TRBJ1-1	TRBD1	CASSRDRGKAEAFF	TGTGCCAGTAGTCGGGACAGGGGAAAGGCTGAAGCTTTCTTT
TRBV19	NA	TRBJ1-5	TRBD1	CASSGWTGGLFF	TGTGCCAGTAGTGGCTGGACAGGGGGGTTGTTCTTT
TRBV7-9	many	TRBJ2-7	TRBD1	CASSSGTDGGRYF	TGTGCCAGCAGCTCAGGGACAGACGGTGGTCGGTACTTC
TRBV9	NA	TRBJ1-1	NA	CASNRGGNTEAFF	TGTGCCAGCAACCGCGGAGGTAACACTGAAGCTTTCTTT
TRBV15	NA	TRBJ2-7	TRBD1	CATSRDLGTGLYEQYF	TGTGCCACCAGCAGAGATCTGGGGACAGGGCTCTACGAGCAGTACTTC
TRBV6-2/TRBV6-3	few	TRBJ2-7	TRBD1	CASSRQGTYEQYF	TGTGCCAGCAGTCGACAGGGGACCTACGAGCAGTACTTC
TRBV20-1	NA	TRBJ2-7	NA	CSARDVSNYEQYF	TGCAGTGCTAGAGACGTAAGCAACTACGAGCAGTACTTC
TRBV6-5	NA	TRBJ2-6	NA	CASSPRFSGANVLTF	TGTGCCAGCAGTCCTCGGTTCTCTGGGGCCAACGTCCTGACTTTC
TRBV24-1	few	TRBJ2-3	TRBD1	CATSDFGTGSTDTQYF	TGTGCCACCAGTGATTTCGGGACAGGGTCTACAGATACGCAGTATTTT
TRBV29-1	NA	TRBJ2-7	NA	CSVEEDSTYEQYF	TGCAGCGTTGAAGAGGACAGCACCTACGAGCAGTACTTC
TRBV5-1	NA	TRBJ1-1	NA	CASSFGTVNTEAFF	TGCGCCAGCAGCTTTGGCACAGTGAACACTGAAGCTTTCTTT
TRBV24-1	NA	TRBJ2-2	NA	CATSDLLGFGRGNTGELFF	TGTGCCACCAGTGATTTGCTGGGTTTCGGCAGGGGAAACACCGGGGAGCTGTTTTTT
TRBV24-1	NA	TRBJ2-7	NA	CASSLEQAPSYEQYF	TGCGCCAGCAGCTTAGAACAAGCGCCCTCCTACGAGCAGTACTTC
TRBV2	NA	TRBJ2-7	TRBD2	CASSPLTSGGSLYF	TGTGCCAGCAGTCCCCTGACTAGCGGGGGCTCCCTTTACTTC
TRBV12-3/TRBV12-4	many	TRBJ2-7	NA	CASSLGRGYEQYF	TGTGCCAGCAGTTTAGGACGGGGTTACGAGCAGTACTTC
TRBV5-1	NA	TRBJ2-3	NA	CASSLGTLGNTQYF	TGCGCCAGCAGCCTCGGGACCCTTGGGAATACGCAGTATTTT
TRBV5-5	NA	TRBJ2-7	NA	CASSPWTSSSYEQYF	TGTGCCAGCAGCCCCTGGACTTCGAGCTCCTACGAGCAGTACTTC
TRBV5-8	NA	TRBJ1-1	NA	CASRPGGGNEAFF	TGTGCCAGCAGGCCCGGGGGGGGCAATGAAGCTTTCTTT
TRBV10-2	NA	TRBJ2-7	NA	CASSGASEQYF	TGCGCCAGCAGTGGGGCATCCGAGCAGTACTTC
TRBV19	NA	TRBJ1-5	NA	CASSQDRQDGDQPQHF	TGTGCCAGCAGCCAAGATCGGCAGGATGGGGATCAGCCCCAGCATTTT
TRBV5-8	few	TRBJ1-5	NA	CASSLETDSNQPQHF	TGTGCCAGCAGCTTGGAGACAGATAGCAATCAGCCCCAGCATTTT